This T cell receptor (beta chain) was identified during a study of blood T cells in healthy people across ages. Overall study results and limits: More naive CD4+ cells and higher diversity marked long-lived donors relative to aged donors.

The germline V gene has CDR1 SQVTM and CDR2 ANQGSEA. J was trimmed by 4 bases and V by 3 bases; bases with no gene match: 2. The CDR3 spans 12 residues. Total RNA extracted from each sample amounted to at least 6 micrograms. The table lists this clonotype with many counts. The antigen is unknown. A second PCR of roughly 6 to 12 cycles used a sample-barcoded 5' primer and a J-beta primer mix. No fewer than 3 million CDR3-containing paired-end reads came from each sample. TCRdb recomputed calls from the 5' RACE reads with MiXCR, one row per CDR3 protein. This table holds 710,000 or so distinct CDR3 sequences, approximately 21% found once.

The sequence was obtained from a man in his sixties or seventies in good health. The source material was blood. V gene TRBV29-1 combines with J gene TRBJ1-2; 7 nucleotides align to TRBD1. The CDR3 reads CSVERDSYGYTF. CDR3 nucleotides: TGCAGCGTTGAGCGGGACAGCTATGGCTACACCTTC. The variable domain in full, completed from reference TRBV29-1 and TRBJ1-2, reads SAVISQKPSRDICQRGTSLTIQCQVDSQVTMMFWYRQQPGQSLTLIATANQGSEATYESGFVIDKFPISRPNLTFSTLTVSNMSPEDSSIYLCSVERDSYGYTFGSGTRLTVV.